This TCR beta chain emerged from a study of tumor-infiltrating lymphocytes in primary liver carcinoma. For this clonotype: The junction shows a germline mismatch at one end, possibly a read error.

For blood RNA, unsorted whole blood served as the source, and germline DNA was extracted too. Starting material of around 460 ng total RNA yielded TCR beta cDNA via a constant-region primer. What produced the TCR beta libraries was three nested multiplex PCR rounds using slightly modified ARM-PCR. Using its own MiXCR run on the multiplex PCR reads, TCRdb lists one record per CDR3 protein. The top ten clones hold roughly 8.6% of a sample with approximately 300,000 distinct CDR3 sequences, 60% to 80% of them seen once. The receptor was isolated from a man between 40 and 49 years old with primary liver carcinoma and hepatitis B virus infection. Sample: peripheral blood.

The CDR3 bases are TGTGCCAGCAGCTGGACGACTAGCGCAGCCTACAATGAGCAGTCCTTC. Amino acids: CASSWTTSAAYNEQSF. The chain recombines TRBV5-4 with TRBJ2-1; 8 bases are a match to TRBD2. The CDR3 has 16 amino acids. Germline assignment: CDR1 SGHNT and CDR2 YYREEE (reference sequence).